These 15 T cell receptor beta chains originate from one sample sequenced in a study of T-cell reconstitution after alpha-beta-depleted transplantation in children. Preparation of the TCRbeta library was carried out with unique molecular identifiers. TCRdb passed the PCR reads through MiXCR, listing each CDR3 protein once. The repertoire holds some 240,000 distinct CDR3 sequences, with 9% to 10% as singletons. Sample: PBMCs from the stem cell graft donor, taken from the stem cell graft. The receptor set was obtained from a human donor who donated a stem cell graft to a child with SCID.

Details on this clonotype: A clone one base away is much larger, so this may be a read error. The V and J genes are TRBV10-3 and TRBJ2-2; 10 bases match TRBD1. With 0 bases clipped from V and 9 bases from J, the junction kept 13 bases outside the gene matches. The CDR3 is 18 amino acids. CDR1 is ENHRY and CDR2 is SYGVKD in the germline V gene. CDR3 sequence (DNA): TGTGCCATCAGTGAGTCGCGGGACAGGGGTCGTGGAAACTGGGAGCTGTTTTTT. The encoded protein is CAISESRDRGRGNWELFF.

This clonotype is a singleton in its sample. This rearrangement joins TRBV5-4 to TRBJ2-1; 12 positions match TRBD1. Per the germline V gene, CDR1 is SGHNT and CDR2 is YYREEE (reference sequence). The ends lost 0 bases at V and 4 bases at J; junction bases unmatched: 2. The CDR3 has 16 residues. This CDR3 reads CASSLEGQGAYNEQFF. The CDR3, as DNA: TGTGCCAGCAGCTTGGAGGGACAGGGGGCTTACAATGAGCAGTTCTTC.

This clonotype was counted at least ten times. The rearrangement joins TRBV5-1 to TRBJ2-2; D is unresolved. The CDR3 covers 13 residues. Trimming took 1 base from V and 6 from J, leaving 7 bases between them. Germline V gene data show CDR1 as SGHRS and CDR2 as YFSETQ. In nucleotides, the CDR3 is TGCGCCAGCAGCTTGTTCCAGCCCGGGGAGCTGTTTTTT. Encoded protein: CASSLFQPGELFF. The variable domain in full, with the rest retrieved from reference TRBV5-1 and TRBJ2-2, is KAGVTQTPRYLIKTRGQQVTLSCSPISGHRSVSWYQQTPGQGLQFLFEYFSETQRNKGNFPGRFSGRQFSNSRSEMNVSTLELGDSALYLCASSLFQPGELFFGEGSRLTVL.

Concerning this clonotype itself: A read error may be the cause here, since a much bigger clone is one base away. A read error is likely, as this CDR3 ends without the conserved phenylalanine or tryptophan. The chain joins TRBV5-1 to TRBJ2-1, with D perhaps given as TRBD1 or TRBD2 (5 bases each). V was pared by 0 bases and J by 7 bases, with 8 bases between. CDR3 size: 13 residues. Germline values: CDR1 SGHRS, CDR2 YFSETQ. The CDR3 coding sequence is TGCGCCAGCAGCTTGGATGGGGGTAATGAGCAGTTCTAC. This codes for CASSLDGGNEQFY.

In this sample, this clonotype turned up many times. The chain links TRBV4-1 to TRBJ2-3; TRBD2 might be the D (8 bases). V was cut by 4 bases and J by 4 bases, with 15 bases left in between. The CDR3 loop spans 15 amino acids. Germline V gene lookup returns CDR1 MGHRA and CDR2 YSYEKL. CDR3 in amino acids: CASSPREGAPDTQYF. The CDR3 DNA sequence: TGCGCCAGCAGCCCACGGGAGGGGGCCCCAGATACGCAGTATTTT.

In this sample, this clonotype turned up many times. The chain carries TRBV19 and TRBJ1-2; tentatively, D is TRBD1 (5 bases). Germline V gives CDR1 LNHDA, CDR2 SQIVND (reference sequence). Trimming took 6 bases from V and 3 from J, leaving 14 bases between them. This CDR3 region has 14 residues. Written as DNA, the CDR3 is TGTGCCAGTAGGGGGACCTTGGTGGACTATGGCTACACCTTC. This encodes CASRGTLVDYGYTF.

V and J are TRBV7-2 and TRBJ1-5; the match to TRBD1 covers 8 bases. The CDR3 is 15 amino acids. With V trimmed by 2 bases and J by 5 bases, 5 bases remained unmatched. Germline V gene data show CDR1 as SGHTA and CDR2 as FQGNSA. Here the CDR3 reads CASSLRAGGDQPQHF. The CDR3 coding sequence is TGTGCCAGCAGCTTACGGGCAGGGGGCGATCAGCCCCAGCATTTT. Drawing the rest from reference TRBV7-2 and TRBJ1-5, the complete variable domain is GAGVSQSPSNKVTEKGKDVELRCDPISGHTALYWYRQSLGQGLEFLIYFQGNSAPDKSGLPSDRFSAERTGGSVSTLTIQRTQQEDSAVYLCASSLRAGGDQPQHFGDGTRLSIL.

This clonotype was recorded many times. The chain links TRBV5-1 to TRBJ2-7; a weak D match, TRBD1 (7 bases). V was clipped by 3 bases and J by 2 bases, with 12 bases between them. CDR1 is SGHRS and CDR2 is YFSETQ in the germline V gene. There are 14 residues in the CDR3. CDR3 DNA: TGCGCCAGCAGCTCGTCAGGGGGGACCTACGAGCAGTACTTC. It translates to CASSSSGGTYEQYF.

This clonotype showed up many times. The chain links TRBV6-5 to TRBJ2-1; 12 positions match TRBD2. There are 15 residues in the CDR3. Germline loops: CDR1 MNHEY, CDR2 SVGAGI. Losses at the gene ends were 4 bases for V and 4 bases for J; bases not matched to a gene: 2. CDR3 sequence reads: CASSSGLAGYNEQFF. CDR3 DNA sequence: TGTGCCAGCAGTTCCGGACTAGCGGGGTACAATGAGCAGTTCTTC.

This clonotype showed up many times. The rearrangement uses TRBV9 and TRBJ2-2, with D maybe TRBD2 (5 bases). Germline V gene lookup returns CDR1 SGDLS and CDR2 YYNGEE. Trimming stripped 0 bases from V and 7 bases from J, with 7 bases between. This CDR3 is 13 amino acids long. CDR3: CASSVDRGGELFF. CDR3 bases: TGTGCCAGCAGCGTAGACCGGGGCGGGGAGCTGTTTTTT. Full variable domain (outside the CDR3, taken from reference TRBV9 and TRBJ2-2): DSGVTQTPKHLITATGQRVTLRCSPRSGDLSVYWYQQSLDQGLQFLIQYYNGEERAKGNILERFSAQQFPDLHSELNLSSLELGDSALYFCASSVDRGGELFFGEGSRLTVL.

This clonotype was recorded many times. This rearrangement joins TRBV12-3 or TRBV12-4 to TRBJ2-7; tentative D call: TRBD2 (5 bases). The CDR3 runs to 16 residues. V lost 3 bases, J lost 2 bases, and 17 bases lay in between. CDR3 protein: CASSLRALGLTYEQYF. Here the CDR3 DNA reads TGTGCCAGCAGTTTGCGGGCACTCGGACTGACCTACGAGCAGTACTTC.

The table lists this clonotype with many counts. The chain recombines TRBV5-1 with TRBJ1-1; D might be TRBD1 (6 bases). Trimming left V 1 base short and J 4 bases short, with 14 bases between. The CDR3 consists of 15 residues. Germline CDR1 SGHRS, CDR2 YFSETQ. The CDR3 sequence is CASSLSVQGGTEAFF. The CDR3, as DNA: TGCGCCAGCAGCTTGTCGGTACAGGGCGGCACTGAAGCTTTCTTT.

This clonotype occurred many times. This chain connects TRBV7-2 to TRBJ1-2; D possibly corresponds to TRBD1 (6 bases). The CDR3 length is 13 residues. The V gene lost 4 bases and the J gene lost 6 bases, with 12 bases spanning the gap. From germline, CDR1 is SGHTA and CDR2 FQGNSA. The chain's CDR3 is CASSSDRRNGYTF. DNA of the CDR3: TGTGCCAGCAGCTCTGACAGGAGAAATGGCTACACCTTC.

In its sample, this clonotype was seen many times. This chain uses TRBV3-1 with TRBJ1-1; 11 bases are a match to TRBD1. CDR1 and CDR2 from the germline V gene are LGHDT and YNNKEL (reference sequence). This CDR3 contains 16 residues. V lost 4 bases to trimming and J lost 0 bases; unmatched junction nucleotides: 4. In DNA, the CDR3 is TGTGCCAGCAGCCCCGGACAGGGGGCTATGAACACTGAAGCTTTCTTT. It encodes CASSPGQGAMNTEAFF.

This clonotype was observed a few times. A single base separates this from a much larger clone, so it may be a read error. This chain links TRBV12-3 or TRBV12-4 with TRBJ1-5; TRBD1 agrees at 8 bases. The CDR3 runs to 17 residues. The CDR3: CASSLGDRSFSSQPQHF. CDR3 in DNA: TGTGCCAGCAGTTTAGGGGACAGGTCCTTTAGCAGTCAGCCCCAGCATTTT.